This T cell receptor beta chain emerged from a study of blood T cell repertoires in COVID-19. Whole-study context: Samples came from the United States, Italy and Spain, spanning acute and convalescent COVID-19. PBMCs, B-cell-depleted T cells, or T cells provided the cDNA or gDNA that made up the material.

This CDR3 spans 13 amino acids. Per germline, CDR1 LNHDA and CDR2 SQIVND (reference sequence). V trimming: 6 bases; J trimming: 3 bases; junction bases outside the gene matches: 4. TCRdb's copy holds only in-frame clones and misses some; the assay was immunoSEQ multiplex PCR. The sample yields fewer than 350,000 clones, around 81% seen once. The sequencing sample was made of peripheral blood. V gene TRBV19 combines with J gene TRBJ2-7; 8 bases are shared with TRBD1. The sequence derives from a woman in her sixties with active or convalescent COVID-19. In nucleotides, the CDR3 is TGTGCCAGTAGCCGGGACAGGCGCTACGAGCAGTACTTC. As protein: CASSRDRRYEQYF.